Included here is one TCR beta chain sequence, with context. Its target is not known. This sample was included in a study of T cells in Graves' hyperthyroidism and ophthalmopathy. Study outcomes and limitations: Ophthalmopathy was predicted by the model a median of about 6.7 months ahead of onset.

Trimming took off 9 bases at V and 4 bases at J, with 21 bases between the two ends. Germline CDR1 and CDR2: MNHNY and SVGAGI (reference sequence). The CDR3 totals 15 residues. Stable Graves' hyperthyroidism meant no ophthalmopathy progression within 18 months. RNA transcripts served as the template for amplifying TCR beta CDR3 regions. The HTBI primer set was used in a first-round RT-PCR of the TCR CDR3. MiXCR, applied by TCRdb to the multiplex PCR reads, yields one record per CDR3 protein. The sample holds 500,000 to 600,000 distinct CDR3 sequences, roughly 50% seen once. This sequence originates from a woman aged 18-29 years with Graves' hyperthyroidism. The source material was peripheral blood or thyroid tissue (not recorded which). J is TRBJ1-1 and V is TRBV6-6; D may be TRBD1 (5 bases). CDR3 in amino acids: CASCQWGEAGTEAFF. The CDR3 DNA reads TGTGCCAGTTGCCAATGGGGGGAAGCAGGCACTGAAGCTTTCTTT.